Listed here is a single T cell receptor beta chain. Its antigen has not been determined. No much larger clone is present one base from it, and per-base qualities are unavailable. Each collaborating institution followed its own protocols to collect whole blood in K2EDTA tubes. For TCRbeta analysis, collaborators shipped samples as frozen whole blood, isolated PBMCs, or DNA extracted from either of those sample types. TCRbeta CDR3 regions were amplified from genomic DNA by means of the immunoSEQ Assay, a bias-controlled multiplex PCR. In the authors' own workflow: Within the assay, amplification of reference gene primers was used to estimate how many nucleated cells each sample contained. Sequence reads were collapsed and filtered to measure the absolute abundance of every unique TCRbeta CDR3 rearrangement. Productive Simpson clonality was computed per sample as the square root of Simpson's diversity index over productive rearrangements. What TCRdb holds here is the immuneACCESS table cut down to in-frame rearrangements. Part of the clones is not present; checked against another copy, under half of the missing clones reflect an unresolved V gene, and the others are unexplained. The V and J calls and clone size were taken over from that table, and D and trimming were inferred from the DNA. The sample table holds around 33,000 clones, of which around 77% were seen once. Jointly, the top ten make up 16% of the sample.

These data are taken from a study of blood T cell repertoires in COVID-19 (TCRdb year 2020). Turning to the overall study: Collaborator samples came from the United States, Italy and Spain and covered acute and convalescent phases of COVID-19. The material from the prospective study consisted of cDNA or gDNA derived from T cells, B-cell-depleted T cells, or PBMCs. Subjects who had been exposed to COVID-19, were actively infected with it, or had recovered from it provided the deeply sampled blood TCRbeta repertoires that made up the dataset. The repertoires were released in a freely available public database meant as a resource for research on the immune response to SARS-CoV-2. The samples were drawn from the first 160 participants of the ongoing ImmuneRACE study and from some 1,300 subjects provided by 6 global collaborators. The sample metadata nearly always contained a de-identified subject ID, COVID-19 status, age in years and sex. Where available, HLA class I and class II types were taken from metadata supplied by the sample provider and were not determined by assay-based typing. Overall study results and their limits: Clinical and demographic metadata were provided uncurated, with the amount varying by source and participant.

At the junction V is shortened by 3 bases and J by 4 bases, with 10 bases in between. Reading the germline V gene gives CDR1 LGHNT and CDR2 FRNRAP. Taken from cysteine to phenylalanine, the CDR3 has 14 residues. Solely the CDR3 DNA is kept, with 42 bases framed from the first base. The specimen was peripheral blood. In this chain, TRBV12-5 is recombined with TRBJ2-4; the D gene is possibly TRBD2, with 5 bases matching. The sequence came from a human donor in a cohort sampled during active COVID-19. For the CDR3, the sequence is CASGFFGVKNIQYF. The DNA sequence reads TGTGCTAGTGGTTTTTTCGGGGTTAAAAACATTCAGTACTTC.